This T cell receptor beta chain stems from a study of blood T cell repertoires in COVID-19. Whole-study context: Whether acute or convalescent, the COVID-19 samples came from the United States, Italy and Spain.

The germline V gene has CDR1 KGHSH and CDR2 LQKENI. The CDR3 length is 15 residues. The V gene end was trimmed by 6 bases and the J gene end by 7 bases; junction bases not matched to a gene: 9. Sequencing used immunoSEQ multiplex PCR; TCRdb keeps in-frame clones, though not all of them. The table lists more than 300,000 clones, approximately 84% of them singletons. Participant-reported clinical history was the basis for cohort assignment. Source material: PBMCs or T cells enriched from blood (not recorded which). This receptor was identified in a man aged 25-40 years who had recovered from COVID-19. This chain connects TRBV18 to TRBJ1-6, with 7 bases that match TRBD1. The CDR3 region has the DNA TGTGCCAGCTCGCCTACGACAGGGCGGAATTCACCCCTCCACTTT. It codes for CASSPTTGRNSPLHF. The variable domain in full, completed from reference TRBV18 and TRBJ1-6, reads NAGVMQNPRHLVRRRGQEARLRCSPMKGHSHVYWYRQLPEEGLKFMVYLQKENIIDESGMPKERFSAEFPKEGPSILRIQQVVRGDSAAYFCASSPTTGRNSPLHFGNGTRLTVT.